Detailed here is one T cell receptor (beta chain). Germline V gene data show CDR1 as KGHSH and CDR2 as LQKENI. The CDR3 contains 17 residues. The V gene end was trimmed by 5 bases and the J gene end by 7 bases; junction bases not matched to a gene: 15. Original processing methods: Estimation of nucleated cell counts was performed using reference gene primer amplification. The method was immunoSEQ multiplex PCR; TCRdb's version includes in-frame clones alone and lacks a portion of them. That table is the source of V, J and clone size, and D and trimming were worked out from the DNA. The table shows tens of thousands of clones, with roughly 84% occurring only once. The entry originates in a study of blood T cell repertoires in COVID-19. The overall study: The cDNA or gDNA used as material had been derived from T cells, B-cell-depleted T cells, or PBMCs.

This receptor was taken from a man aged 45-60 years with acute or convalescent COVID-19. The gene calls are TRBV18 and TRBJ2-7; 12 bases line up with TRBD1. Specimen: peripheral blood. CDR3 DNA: TGTGCCAGCTCAGCCGGGACAGGGGGCAGCGGGGTCTCGGAGCAGTACTTC. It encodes CASSAGTGGSGVSEQYF.